Below, 10 T cell receptor beta chains from the same sample are listed, as sequenced in a study of blood T cell repertoires in COVID-19. Assay used: immunoSEQ multiplex PCR; TCRdb lists only in-frame clones, some missing. Found here are 200,000 to 300,000 clones, around four fifths of them singletons; the top ten hold just under 6.5%. The sequenced sample was peripheral blood. These TCRs come from a woman aged 55-75 years with active or convalescent COVID-19.

This chain joins TRBV2 and TRBJ2-4; D may be TRBD2 (7 bases). The CDR3 is made up of 16 amino acids. Trimming took off 3 bases at V and 5 bases at J, with 17 bases between the two ends. Germline CDR1 and CDR2: SNHLY and FYNNEI. CDR3 in DNA: TGTGCCAGCAGTGATAGGGGGGCGGGAGTGCAAAACATTCAGTACTTC. As protein: CASSDRGAGVQNIQYF. The full variable domain, its missing parts supplied by reference TRBV2 and TRBJ2-4, is EPEVTQTPSHQVTQMGQEVILRCVPISNHLYFYWYRQILGQKVEFLVSFYNNEISEKSEIFDDQFSVERPDGSNFTLKIRSTKLEDSAMYFCASSDRGAGVQNIQYFGAGTRLSVL.

The chain employs TRBV3-1 (or the pseudogene TRBV3-2) and TRBJ1-2; D is possibly TRBD1 (6 bases). There are 16 residues in the CDR3. From germline, CDR1 is LGHDT and CDR2 YNNKEL (reference sequence). Trimming shortened V by 2 bases and J by 4 bases, and 17 bases separated the two germline ends. CDR3 sequence reads: CASSQRGDTVGYGYTF. CDR3 bases: TGTGCCAGCAGCCAAAGAGGGGACACGGTCGGCTATGGCTACACCTTC.

This chain connects TRBV3-1 (or the pseudogene TRBV3-2) to TRBJ2-3; 7 nucleotides agree with TRBD2. Losses at the gene ends were 4 bases for V and 6 bases for J; bases not matched to a gene: 7. The CDR3 loop spans 14 amino acids. Looked up from germline, CDR1 is LGHDT and CDR2 is YNNKEL (reference sequence). CDR3 residues: CASSRRLAADTQYF. The DNA of the CDR3 is TGTGCCAGCAGCCGCCGGCTAGCGGCCGATACGCAGTATTTT.

The chain links TRBV7-3 to TRBJ2-3; D is perhaps TRBD2 (6 bases). Trimming shortened V by 4 bases and J by 1 base, and 15 bases separated the two germline ends. The germline V gene encodes CDR1 SGHTA and CDR2 FQGTGA. CDR3 size: 16 residues. CDR3 sequence reads: CASSSGPGAGTDTQYF. The CDR3 nucleotides are TGTGCCAGCAGCTCAGGCCCGGGAGCAGGCACAGATACGCAGTATTTT.

This chain uses TRBV10-3 with TRBJ1-1; D gene ambiguous. Trimming removed 3 bases at V and 2 bases at J, with 7 bases between. The V gene's germline CDR1 is ENHRY and CDR2 SYGVKD. The CDR3 length is 13 residues. The CDR3 DNA is TGTGCCATCAGTGAACGTAGCAACACTGAAGCTTTCTTT. Translating it yields CAISERSNTEAFF.

V and J are TRBV12-3 or TRBV12-4 and TRBJ1-6; 7 bases are shared with TRBD1. This CDR3 contains 12 residues. J was trimmed by 6 bases and V by 8 bases; bases with no gene match: 1. The CDR3 DNA reads as TGTGCCAGCGGGACAGCTAATTCACCCCTCCACTTT. This codes for CASGTANSPLHF.

The chain has TRBV19 and TRBJ2-7; TRBD1 might be the D (5 bases). Germline CDR1 reads LNHDA; CDR2 reads SQIVND (reference sequence). V was clipped by 3 bases and J by 0 bases, with 6 bases between them. This CDR3 is built from 13 residues. CDR3 nucleotides: TGTGCCAGTAGTATGACAGACTCCTACGAGCAGTACTTC. Encoded protein: CASSMTDSYEQYF.

The V and J genes are TRBV6-5 and TRBJ2-7; D not certain. This CDR3 has 13 residues. V was pared by 2 bases and J by 3 bases, with 8 bases between. The germline CDR1 and CDR2 sequences are MNHEY and SVGAGI. The CDR3 region is CASSYELNYEQYF. The CDR3, as DNA: TGTGCCAGCAGTTACGAGCTCAACTACGAGCAGTACTTC.

The V gene is TRBV6-6, the J gene TRBJ2-2, with a possible D match to TRBD2 (6 bases). CDR1 is MNHNY and CDR2 is SVGAGI in the germline V gene (reference sequence). This CDR3 spans 15 amino acids. The ends were cut back, 0 bases at V and 2 bases at J, with 7 bases in the middle. The CDR3 coding sequence is TGTGCCAGCAGTTACTCCGGGACTAACACCGGGGAGCTGTTTTTT. Translated: CASSYSGTNTGELFF.

V gene TRBV19 combines with J gene TRBJ1-1, with 7 bases lining up with TRBD1. With 1 base clipped from V and 11 bases from J, the junction kept 13 bases outside the gene matches. Germline lookup yields CDR1 LNHDA and CDR2 SQIVND (reference sequence). The CDR3 is 15 residues long. Written as DNA, the CDR3 is TGTGCCAGTAGTATAGCCGGTGACAGGGCAAAAGTGGCTTTCTTT. Its translation: CASSIAGDRAKVAFF. The full variable domain, rest sourced from reference TRBV19 and TRBJ1-1, is DGGITQSPKYLFRKEGQNVTLSCEQNLNHDAMYWYRQDPGQGLRLIYYSQIVNDFQKGDIAEGYSVSREKKESFPLTVTSAQKNPTAFYLCASSIAGDRAKVAFFGQGTRLTVV.